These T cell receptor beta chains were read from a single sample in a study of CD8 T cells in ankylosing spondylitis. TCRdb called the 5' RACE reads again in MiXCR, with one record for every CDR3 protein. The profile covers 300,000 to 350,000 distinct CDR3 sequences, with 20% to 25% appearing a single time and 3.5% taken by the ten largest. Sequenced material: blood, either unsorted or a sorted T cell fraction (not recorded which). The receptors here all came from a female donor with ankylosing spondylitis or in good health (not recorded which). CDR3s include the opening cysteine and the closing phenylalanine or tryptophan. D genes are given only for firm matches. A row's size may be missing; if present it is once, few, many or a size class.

DNA: TGTGCCAGCAGTATGACAGGGGGCATGGATTCACCCCTCCACTTT
CDR3: CASSMTGGMDSPLHF
D: TRBD1
size: many
V: TRBV6-1
J: TRBJ1-6

DNA: TGTGCCAGCAGCCTGGGACTAGCGGGAGGGGCGTCGCAGTATTTT
CDR3: CASSLGLAGGASQYF
D: TRBD2
size: .
V: TRBV5-6
J: TRBJ2-3

DNA: TGCAGTGCCATTTTTAACCCCGGGGGCGAGCAGTTCTTC
CDR3: CSAIFNPGGEQFF
D: .
size: few
V: TRBV20-1
J: TRBJ2-1

DNA: TGTGCCAGCAGGCGAGGAGGTGGTAACTACAATGAGCAGTTCTTC
CDR3: CASRRGGGNYNEQFF
D: .
size: .
V: TRBV7-9
J: TRBJ2-1

DNA: TGTGCCAGCAGCCTCAACTACGAGCAGTACTTC
CDR3: CASSLNYEQYF
D: .
size: many
V: TRBV7-9
J: TRBJ2-7

DNA: TGCAGTGGGACGGGCGGACTTTCCTACAATGAGCAGTTCTTC
CDR3: CSGTGGLSYNEQFF
D: .
size: .
V: TRBV20-1
J: TRBJ2-1

DNA: TGTGCCACCAGCAGAGATTACTTGCCATCAGGTCCCCATGAAAAACTGTTTTTT
CDR3: CATSRDYLPSGPHEKLFF
D: .
size: .
V: TRBV15
J: TRBJ1-4

DNA: TGCAGTGCGGGACTAGCGTCGAAGATCAATGAGCAGTTCTTC
CDR3: CSAGLASKINEQFF
D: TRBD2
size: .
V: TRBV20-1
J: TRBJ2-1

DNA: TGTGCCAGCAGCTCAATAGCGGGAGGAGGCATTCAGTACTTC
CDR3: CASSSIAGGGIQYF
D: TRBD2
size: .
V: TRBV7-2
J: TRBJ2-4

DNA: TGTGCCAGCAGCTCCCGGGTCGGGACTAGAAACAATGAGCAGTTCTTC
CDR3: CASSSRVGTRNNEQFF
D: TRBD2
size: .
V: TRBV7-9
J: TRBJ2-1

DNA: TGTGCCAGCAGCCGGCAGGGGGCAAGCTCTGGGGCCAACGTCCTGACTTTC
CDR3: CASSRQGASSGANVLTF
D: TRBD1
size: few
V: TRBV6-2/TRBV6-3
J: TRBJ2-6

DNA: TGCAGTGCTAGAGATGGGAGGACAGGGTCCTACGAGCAGTACTTC
CDR3: CSARDGRTGSYEQYF
D: TRBD1
size: once
V: TRBV20-1
J: TRBJ2-7

DNA: TGTGCCAGCAGCTTCGGTCGAGCAGGAAGTTCCACCGGGGAGCTGTTTTTT
CDR3: CASSFGRAGSSTGELFF
D: .
size: .
V: TRBV7-2
J: TRBJ2-2

DNA: TGCAGCGTTGGGGGGACAATGAACACTGAAGCTTTCTTT
CDR3: CSVGGTMNTEAFF
D: .
size: many
V: TRBV29-1
J: TRBJ1-1

DNA: TGTGCCAGCAGCCCTAAGGACGGTTCCTACGAGCAGTACTTC
CDR3: CASSPKDGSYEQYF
D: .
size: .
V: TRBV4-2
J: TRBJ2-7

DNA: TGTGCCAGCAGCTTAGTGGGGACTAGCGGTTCAGATACGCAGTATTTT
CDR3: CASSLVGTSGSDTQYF
D: TRBD2
size: .
V: TRBV7-2
J: TRBJ2-3

DNA: TGCGCCAGCAGCCAAGGATGGTTGGCGTCATCACATGAGCAGTTCTTC
CDR3: CASSQGWLASSHEQFF
D: .
size: few
V: TRBV4-3
J: TRBJ2-1

DNA: TGCAGTGCTAGAGATTGGGCAGGGGCTGATACGCAGTATTTT
CDR3: CSARDWAGADTQYF
D: .
size: .
V: TRBV20-1
J: TRBJ2-3

DNA: TGTGCCAGCAGCGTAAGCCCCGCGGGAGCTGGGGAGCAGTACTTC
CDR3: CASSVSPAGAGEQYF
D: TRBD2
size: .
V: TRBV5-5
J: TRBJ2-7

DNA: TGTGCCACCAACCTGACGAGGACAGCGATGAACACTGAAGCTTTCTTT
CDR3: CATNLTRTAMNTEAFF
D: .
size: .
V: TRBV24-1
J: TRBJ1-1

DNA: TGCAGTGCTAGGCGGCAGAGCACAGATACGCAGTATTTT
CDR3: CSARRQSTDTQYF
D: .
size: many
V: TRBV20-1
J: TRBJ2-3

DNA: TGTGCCAGCAGCTCAAATAACTATGGCTACACCTTC
CDR3: CASSSNNYGYTF
D: .
size: .
V: TRBV7-2
J: TRBJ1-2

DNA: TGTGCCAGCAGTTTATGGGGGACTAGGGGCCACGAGCAGTACTTC
CDR3: CASSLWGTRGHEQYF
D: TRBD2
size: many
V: TRBV27
J: TRBJ2-7

DNA: .
CDR3: CASSTSGHYHTEAFF
D: .
size: many
V: TRBV12-3/TRBV12-4
J: TRBJ1-1

DNA: TGCAGTGCTAGAGATGCTAGCGGTTCCTACAATGAGCAGTTCTTC
CDR3: CSARDASGSYNEQFF
D: TRBD2
size: .
V: TRBV20-1
J: TRBJ2-1

DNA: TGTGCCACCAGTAGTGGTCCAGCCAAAAACATTCAGTACTTC
CDR3: CATSSGPAKNIQYF
D: .
size: few
V: TRBV15
J: TRBJ2-4

DNA: TGTGCCATCAGTGAGTCGAAGGGAGGGTTGATTGGCAATGAGCAGTTCTTC
CDR3: CAISESKGGLIGNEQFF
D: TRBD2
size: few
V: TRBV10-3
J: TRBJ2-1

DNA: TGTGCCAGCAGTGAAACGGGACAGGGCAGAGTTTGGGCTTCGGATACGCAGTATTTT
CDR3: CASSETGQGRVWASDTQYF
D: TRBD1
size: .
V: TRBV25-1
J: TRBJ2-3

DNA: TGTGCCAGCAGTTTAACCGACACACCCCTCCACTTT
CDR3: CASSLTDTPLHF
D: .
size: few
V: TRBV12-3/TRBV12-4
J: TRBJ1-6

DNA: TGCGCCAGCAGCTTGGAGTCAGGGGAGACTAATGAGCAGTTCTTC
CDR3: CASSLESGETNEQFF
D: .
size: few
V: TRBV5-1
J: TRBJ2-1

DNA: TGCAGTGCTAAGAATACCAGGGGTCATGAAGCTTTCTTT
CDR3: CSAKNTRGHEAFF
D: .
size: once
V: TRBV20-1
J: TRBJ1-1

DNA: TGTGCCAGCAGTGAAACTGGCTATAACACTGAAGCTTTCTTT
CDR3: CASSETGYNTEAFF
D: .
size: few
V: TRBV25-1
J: TRBJ1-1